Shown below are 16 T cell receptor beta chains from a single sample sequenced in a study of cytomegalovirus exposure and HLA in healthy donors. 13 Jbeta primers and 60 Vbeta primers were used for the PCR. Here immunoSEQ multiplex PCR was the method, and the copy in TCRdb shows in-frame clones only, minus some. In all, the sample yields about 78,000 clones. Sequencing was carried out using PBMCs. The receptor set was obtained from a female donor in good health and CMV-seropositive.

The chain joins TRBV28 to TRBJ2-2, with 12 bases lining up with TRBD2. CDR1 and CDR2 from the germline V gene are MDHEN and SYDVKM. The CDR3 has 19 amino acids. The junction had 17 bases not matched to a gene; V was cut back by 5 bases and J by 7 bases. CDR3 bases: TGTGCCAGCAGTCCCCAGTGGCCTAGCGGGAGGGCCGGGGTCGGGGAGCTGTTTTTT. This encodes CASSPQWPSGRAGVGELFF. Filled out from reference TRBV28 and TRBJ2-2, the complete variable domain reads DVKVTQSSRYLVKRTGEKVFLECVQDMDHENMFWYRQDPGLGLRLIYFSYDVKMKEKGDIPEGYSVSREKKERFSLILESASTNQTSMYLCASSPQWPSGRAGVGELFFGEGSRLTVL.

V is TRBV9 and J is TRBJ2-1; 12 nucleotides match TRBD2. V lost 1 base to trimming and J lost 8 bases; unmatched junction nucleotides: 4. The CDR3 is made up of 15 amino acids. The germline gives CDR1 SGDLS, CDR2 YYNGEE. The CDR3 protein is CASSVSLAGGDEQFF. Written as DNA, the CDR3 is TGTGCCAGCAGCGTATCACTAGCGGGGGGTGATGAGCAGTTCTTC.

This clone is labeled medium-sized based on frequency. The chain carries TRBV25-1 and TRBJ2-7; a possible D gene is TRBD2 (6 bases). V lost 2 bases and J lost 1, with 9 bases in between. Germline CDR1 is MGHDK and CDR2 is SYGVNS. The CDR3 is 14 residues long. The chain's CDR3 is CASSEGGLSYEQYF. DNA for the CDR3: TGTGCCAGCAGTGAAGGGGGACTTTCCTACGAGCAGTACTTC.

The gene calls are TRBV15 and TRBJ1-4; 9 positions match TRBD1. The germline CDR1 and CDR2 sequences are LNHNV and YYDKDF (reference sequence). The CDR3 contains 15 residues. V shed 3 bases, J shed 3 bases, and the junction held 2 bases outside the gene matches. The CDR3 spells CATSRDRGPNEKLFF. The CDR3 region has the DNA TGTGCCACCAGCAGGGACAGGGGTCCTAATGAAAAACTGTTTTTT. The full variable domain, rest sourced from reference TRBV15 and TRBJ1-4, is DAMVIQNPRYQVTQFGKPVTLSCSQTLNHNVMYWYQQKSSQAPKLLFHYYDKDFNNEADTPDNFQSRRPNTSFCFLDIRSPGLGDTAMYLCATSRDRGPNEKLFFGSGTQLSVL.

The chain combines TRBV6-5 with TRBJ1-2; D gene ambiguous. The CDR3 has 13 amino acids. The germline V gene encodes CDR1 MNHEY and CDR2 SVGAGI. With 6 bases removed from V and 4 bases from J, the gap between germline ends came to 12 bases. CDR3 coding DNA: TGTGCCAGCAGGAACCAGGATATCTATGGCTACACCTTC. Protein sequence: CASRNQDIYGYTF.

J is TRBJ1-2 and V is TRBV7-9; 11 nucleotides line up with TRBD1. Looked up from germline, CDR1 is SEHNR and CDR2 is FQNEAQ (reference sequence). The trim removed 5 bases at V and 4 bases at J, leaving 9 bases unmatched. The length of the CDR3 is 16 residues. CDR3 loop: CASSVTGTGGSYGYTF. In nucleotides, the CDR3 is TGTGCCAGCAGCGTCACGGGGACAGGGGGGAGCTATGGCTACACCTTC.

The gene calls are TRBV12-5 and TRBJ2-3; D possibly corresponds to TRBD2 (5 bases). Per germline, CDR1 LGHNT and CDR2 FRNRAP. The V end was cut by 3 bases, the J end by 1 base, with 8 bases between. The CDR3 is made up of 14 amino acids. This chain's CDR3 is CASGLGGGTDTQYF. The DNA for the CDR3 is TGTGCTAGTGGTTTAGGAGGTGGCACAGATACGCAGTATTTT.

This clone counts as medium-sized by frequency. V is TRBV7-8 and J is TRBJ1-2; D is ambiguous. The CDR3 is 13 amino acids. V was clipped by 2 bases and J by 4 bases, with 8 bases between them. The germline CDR1 and CDR2 sequences are SGHVS and FQNEAQ. CDR3 in amino acids: CASSLIGGYGYTF. CDR3 sequence (DNA): TGTGCCAGCAGCTTAATAGGAGGCTATGGCTACACCTTC.

As regards this clone: The sample holds other DNA sequences that translate to the same CDR3. The CDR3 sequence: CASSVGLGTSGRRNEQFF. The CDR3 nucleotides read TGTGCATCCAGCGTAGGACTAGGGACTAGCGGGAGACGGAATGAGCAGTTCTTC. The rearrangement links TRBV9 to TRBJ2-1; 14 bases are shared with TRBD2. This CDR3 has 18 residues. Germline CDR1 SGDLS, CDR2 YYNGEE.

This rearrangement joins TRBV6-1 to TRBJ1-2, with 8 bases fitting TRBD1. The CDR3 is 13 residues long. Germline trimming cut 5 bases from V and 8 bases from J; bases unmatched to any gene: 7. Germline-derived CDR1 and CDR2 are MNHNS and SASEGT. The CDR3 is CASSWSGGKGYTF. The CDR3 coding sequence is TGTGCCAGCAGTTGGTCAGGGGGCAAAGGCTACACCTTC.

The chain carries TRBV4-1 and TRBJ1-2; the D gene is possibly TRBD1 (5 bases). V was cut by 0 bases and J by 8 bases, with 19 bases left in between. CDR1 and CDR2 (germline): MGHRA, YSYEKL. There are 16 residues in the CDR3. CDR3 nucleotides: TGCGCCAGCAGCCAAGAAGGGGTCGTGGGGATCCAAGGCTACACCTTC. Amino acid sequence: CASSQEGVVGIQGYTF.

This rearrangement joins TRBV2 to TRBJ2-4; 8 bases align to TRBD1. The CDR3 extends over 19 amino acids. With 3 bases clipped from V and 5 bases from J, the junction kept 18 bases outside the gene matches. Germline V gene sequence: CDR1 SNHLY, CDR2 FYNNEI. CDR3 residues: CASSDPQGGRFWLQNIQYF. DNA for the CDR3: TGTGCCAGCAGTGATCCACAGGGGGGCAGATTTTGGCTCCAAAACATTCAGTACTTC.

In regard to this clone: The same CDR3 also results from other DNA sequences found in this sample. The V gene is TRBV9, the J gene TRBJ2-3, with TRBD2 matching over 13 bases. This CDR3 is built from 18 residues. CDR1 and CDR2 (germline): SGDLS, YYNGEE. CDR3 amino acids: CAPSVGGLAGRRADTQYF. CDR3 in DNA: TGTGCTCCCAGCGTAGGGGGACTAGCGGGGAGGCGCGCAGATACGCAGTATTTT.

The chain recombines TRBV28 with TRBJ1-4; D call uncertain. V was trimmed by 7 bases and J by 7 bases, leaving 7 bases between them. The V gene's germline CDR1 is MDHEN and CDR2 SYDVKM. There are 11 residues in the CDR3. The CDR3 sequence: CASTPGEKLFF. CDR3 nucleotides: TGTGCCAGCACCCCCGGTGAAAAACTGTTTTTT. The whole variable domain, filled in from reference TRBV28 and TRBJ1-4, reads DVKVTQSSRYLVKRTGEKVFLECVQDMDHENMFWYRQDPGLGLRLIYFSYDVKMKEKGDIPEGYSVSREKKERFSLILESASTNQTSMYLCASTPGEKLFFGSGTQLSVL.

The V call is TRBV5-1, the J call TRBJ2-3, with TRBD2 as a possible D gene (5 bases). The CDR3 is 15 amino acids. Trimming shortened V by 4 bases and J by 1 base, and 13 bases separated the two germline ends. Germline assignment: CDR1 SGHRS and CDR2 YFSETQ. CDR3 protein: CASSALGLGTDTQYF. The DNA of the CDR3 is TGCGCCAGCAGCGCACTCGGACTCGGCACAGATACGCAGTATTTT. Based on the CDR3 plus reference TRBV5-1 and TRBJ2-3, the full variable domain is KAGVTQTPRYLIKTRGQQVTLSCSPISGHRSVSWYQQTPGQGLQFLFEYFSETQRNKGNFPGRFSGRQFSNSRSEMNVSTLELGDSALYLCASSALGLGTDTQYFGPGTRLTVL.

CDR3: CASSQEVGGRAINEQFF. In nucleotides, the CDR3 is TGTGCCAGCAGCCAAGAAGTCGGCGGGAGGGCCATCAATGAGCAGTTCTTC. The chain employs TRBV4-2 and TRBJ2-1, with 9 nucleotides matching TRBD2. Germline lookup yields CDR1 LGHNA and CDR2 YNFKEQ. CDR3 length equals 17 residues. Unmatched junction bases numbered 9, after V lost 0 bases and J lost 6 bases.